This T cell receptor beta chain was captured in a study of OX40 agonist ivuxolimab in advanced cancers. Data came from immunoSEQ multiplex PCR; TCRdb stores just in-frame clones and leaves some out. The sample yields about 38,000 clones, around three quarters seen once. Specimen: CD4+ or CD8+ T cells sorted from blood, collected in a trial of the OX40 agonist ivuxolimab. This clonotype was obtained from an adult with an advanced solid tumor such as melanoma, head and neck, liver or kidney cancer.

The CDR3, as DNA: TGTGCCAGCAACAAAGCCGGACAAACCTACGAGCAGTACTTC. Amino acids: CASNKAGQTYEQYF. V gene TRBV6-5 combines with J gene TRBJ2-7, with a weak D call TRBD1 (5 bases). Trimming removed 7 bases at V and 2 bases at J, with 15 bases between. The CDR3 covers 14 residues. Germline loops: CDR1 MNHEY, CDR2 SVGAGI.